These 18 T cell receptor beta chains were all obtained from the same sample, sequenced in a study of cytomegalovirus exposure and HLA in healthy donors. PCR used 60 Vbeta primers and 13 Jbeta primers. This table comes from immunoSEQ multiplex PCR, and its TCRdb copy is limited to in-frame clones, with some not included. Altogether roughly 100,000 clones are present, roughly 80% being singletons, with the ten largest covering 2.5%. Sequenced: PBMCs. The receptors originated from a man aged 35 to 55 in good health and CMV-seronegative.

This clone was picked up one time. This sequence joins TRBV5-1 and TRBJ1-1; 8 nucleotides align to TRBD1. The germline V gene encodes CDR1 SGHRS and CDR2 YFSETQ. The CDR3 extends over 17 amino acids. Trimming took 0 bases from V and 0 from J; bases not matched to a gene: 7. CDR3 region: CASSLGTGKTMNTEAFF. CDR3 in DNA: TGCGCCAGCAGCTTGGGGACAGGGAAAACAATGAACACTGAAGCTTTCTTT.

This chain uses TRBV9 with TRBJ2-1, with TRBD2 identical over 15 bases. Looked up from germline, CDR1 is SGDLS and CDR2 is YYNGEE. Trimming took 2 bases from V and 6 from J; bases not matched to a gene: 3. This CDR3 has 16 residues. The CDR3 sequence is CASSVRTSGGVNEQFF. For the CDR3, the DNA is TGTGCCAGCAGCGTCCGGACTAGCGGGGGGGTCAATGAGCAGTTCTTC.

This clone was seen more than once but under ten times. The genes are TRBV9 and TRBJ1-3, with D possibly TRBD1 on 5 matching bases. Germline V gene data show CDR1 as SGDLS and CDR2 as YYNGEE. The CDR3 is made up of 14 amino acids. V was pared by 3 bases and J by 0 bases, with 7 bases between. DNA for the CDR3: TGTGCCAGCAGCGGGGGCGTCTCTGGAAACACCATATATTTT. The encoded protein is CASSGGVSGNTIYF.

The chain carries TRBV11-2 and TRBJ2-7; the D is unclear. Germline CDR1 and CDR2: SGHAT and FQNNGV. The V end lost 5 bases, the J end lost 6 bases, and 11 bases lay between the germline ends. The CDR3 consists of 12 residues. CDR3 in amino acids: CASSQVRSEQYF. CDR3 nucleotide sequence: TGTGCCAGCAGCCAAGTGAGGAGCGAGCAGTACTTC.

In its sample, this clone was seen a few times. The V gene is TRBV18, the J gene TRBJ2-7, with 12 bases matching TRBD1. The CDR3 has 15 amino acids. Germline assignment: CDR1 KGHSH and CDR2 LQKENI. Trimming at V came to 5 bases and at J to 5 bases, leaving 7 bases not matched to a gene. The CDR3 reads CASSWEGTGGNEQYF. CDR3 coding DNA: TGTGCCAGCTCATGGGAGGGGACAGGGGGCAACGAGCAGTACTTC.

The chain uses TRBV6-1 and TRBJ1-1; TRBD1 matches 7 bases. J was trimmed by 0 bases and V by 2 bases; bases with no gene match: 6. Germline-derived CDR1 and CDR2 are MNHNS and SASEGT. This CDR3 is built from 16 residues. Here the CDR3 DNA reads TGTGCCAGCAGTGAACCTTGGGACAGATTGAACACTGAAGCTTTCTTT. Its translation: CASSEPWDRLNTEAFF.

This rearrangement joins TRBV11-2 to TRBJ2-7; 9 nucleotides match TRBD2. The V gene's germline CDR1 is SGHAT and CDR2 FQNNGV. J lost 3 bases, V lost 5 bases, and 8 bases had no gene match. The CDR3 is 15 residues long. CDR3 region: CASSLRAGGDYEQYF. DNA of the CDR3: TGTGCCAGCAGCCTCCGAGCGGGGGGCGACTACGAGCAGTACTTC.

The chain employs TRBV5-1 and TRBJ2-3, with D uncertain. Trimming pared 4 bases from V and 1 base from J, leaving 7 bases between. CDR1 and CDR2 (germline): SGHRS, YFSETQ. The CDR3 is made up of 13 amino acids. This CDR3 is CASSALGTDTQYF. DNA of the CDR3: TGCGCCAGCAGCGCGTTGGGCACAGATACGCAGTATTTT.

The gene calls are TRBV7-2 and TRBJ2-1; TRBD2 might be the D (6 bases). Trimming removed 4 bases at V and 1 base at J, with 11 bases between. Germline CDR1 is SGHTA and CDR2 is FQGNSA. CDR3 size: 15 residues. This chain's CDR3 is CASSSGGISYNEQFF. The CDR3 DNA reads as TGTGCCAGCAGCTCAGGAGGGATATCCTACAATGAGCAGTTCTTC. Variable domain in full (rest from reference TRBV7-2 and TRBJ2-1): GAGVSQSPSNKVTEKGKDVELRCDPISGHTALYWYRQSLGQGLEFLIYFQGNSAPDKSGLPSDRFSAERTGGSVSTLTIQRTQQEDSAVYLCASSSGGISYNEQFFGPGTRLTVL.

This chain connects TRBV7-2 to TRBJ1-3; 7 bases match TRBD1. From germline, CDR1 is SGHTA and CDR2 FQGNSA. The CDR3 runs to 15 residues. The junction had 4 bases not matched to a gene; V was cut back by 1 base and J by 4 bases. CDR3 nucleotides: TGTGCCAGCAGCTTAGGGGGGACAGCCGGAAACACCATATATTTT. It encodes CASSLGGTAGNTIYF.

The J gene is TRBJ1-2, the V gene TRBV29-1, with D unclear. Trimming removed 2 bases from V and 12 bases from J, with 22 bases in between. Germline CDR1 SQVTM, CDR2 ANQGSEA. This CDR3 comprises 14 residues. CDR3 amino acids: CSVETGDYYGGHTF. The CDR3 DNA reads TGCAGCGTTGAAACTGGAGACTATTATGGCGGGCACACCTTC. The whole variable domain, remainder taken from reference TRBV29-1 and TRBJ1-2, is SAVISQKPSRDICQRGTSLTIQCQVDSQVTMMFWYRQQPGQSLTLIATANQGSEATYESGFVIDKFPISRPNLTFSTLTVSNMSPEDSSIYLCSVETGDYYGGHTFGSGTRLTVV.

The chain links TRBV9 to TRBJ1-3; 9 nucleotides match TRBD1. The trim removed 3 bases at V and 7 bases at J, leaving 20 bases unmatched. CDR3 size: 19 residues. Per the germline V gene, CDR1 is SGDLS and CDR2 is YYNGEE. The CDR3 region is CASSERGRTGQGWRNTIYF. The CDR3 DNA is TGTGCCAGCAGCGAGAGAGGGAGGACGGGACAGGGTTGGAGGAACACCATATATTTT.

The chain has TRBV5-1 and TRBJ2-7, with D perhaps TRBD2 (6 bases). There are 14 residues in the CDR3. Trimming shortened V by 0 bases and J by 2 bases, and 9 bases separated the two germline ends. Germline V CDR1 and CDR2: SGHRS, YFSETQ. DNA for the CDR3: TGCGCCAGCAGCTTGGGCGGAGGGACCTACGAGCAGTACTTC. Translating gives CASSLGGGTYEQYF. Combining the CDR3 with reference TRBV5-1 and TRBJ2-7 gives the whole variable domain KAGVTQTPRYLIKTRGQQVTLSCSPISGHRSVSWYQQTPGQGLQFLFEYFSETQRNKGNFPGRFSGRQFSNSRSEMNVSTLELGDSALYLCASSLGGGTYEQYFGPGTRLTVT.

This clone was observed a few times. V is TRBV19 and J is TRBJ2-1, with 7 nucleotides matching TRBD1. V gave up 8 bases and J gave up 9 bases; unmatched junction bases: 7. The CDR3 sequence is 12 residues long. Germline V gene sequence: CDR1 LNHDA, CDR2 SQIVND (reference sequence). CDR3 sequence reads: CASRSTGSEQFF. CDR3 coding DNA: TGTGCCAGTCGCTCGACAGGGAGTGAGCAGTTCTTC.

The chain has TRBV29-1 and TRBJ1-2, with TRBD1 matching over 8 bases. Germline V CDR1 and CDR2: SQVTM, ANQGSEA. The V and J ends lost 2 bases and 6 bases, in that order; junction bases with no gene match: 14. CDR3 length: 16 residues. The CDR3 coding sequence is TGCAGCGTTGAACCCAGGACAGGGAAATTTTTAGATGGCTACACCTTC. Translation: CSVEPRTGKFLDGYTF.

The rearrangement links TRBV5-5 to TRBJ1-1, with D perhaps matching TRBD1 (6 bases). Germline loops: CDR1 SGHKS, CDR2 YYEKEE (reference sequence). Trimming took 0 bases from V and 5 from J, leaving 11 bases between them. The length of the CDR3 is 14 residues. This CDR3 is CASSLEVRGTEAFF. CDR3 DNA sequence: TGTGCCAGCAGCTTGGAGGTCAGGGGAACTGAAGCTTTCTTT.

This clone was detected a few times. The rearrangement joins TRBV13 to TRBJ1-6; possible D gene TRBD1, 5 bases. V was trimmed by 5 bases and J by 8 bases, leaving 10 bases between them. Germline CDR1 and CDR2: PRHDT and FYEKMQ (reference sequence). The CDR3 contains 13 residues. The chain's CDR3 is CASSTRGYSPLHF. Written as DNA, the CDR3 is TGTGCCAGCAGCACACGGGGGTATTCACCCCTCCACTTT. Full variable domain (remainder filled in from reference TRBV13 and TRBJ1-6): AAGVIQSPRHLIKEKRETATLKCYPIPRHDTVYWYQQGPGQDPQFLISFYEKMQSDKGSIPDRFSAQQFSDYHSELNMSSLELGDSALYFCASSTRGYSPLHFGNGTRLTVT.

The J gene is TRBJ2-3, the V gene TRBV7-9, with D unresolved. With 3 bases removed from V and 5 bases from J, the gap between germline ends came to 9 bases. The CDR3 has 13 residues. Germline V gene lookup returns CDR1 SEHNR and CDR2 FQNEAQ (reference sequence). The DNA for the CDR3 is TGTGCCAGCAGCTTGGGCCTTAAAGATACGCAGTATTTT. It yields the protein CASSLGLKDTQYF. The full variable domain, with the rest looked up from reference TRBV7-9 and TRBJ2-3, is DTGVSQNPRHKITKRGQNVTFRCDPISEHNRLYWYRQTLGQGPEFLTYFQNEAQLEKSRLLSDRFSAERPKGSFSTLEIQRTEQGDSAMYLCASSLGLKDTQYFGPGTRLTVL.